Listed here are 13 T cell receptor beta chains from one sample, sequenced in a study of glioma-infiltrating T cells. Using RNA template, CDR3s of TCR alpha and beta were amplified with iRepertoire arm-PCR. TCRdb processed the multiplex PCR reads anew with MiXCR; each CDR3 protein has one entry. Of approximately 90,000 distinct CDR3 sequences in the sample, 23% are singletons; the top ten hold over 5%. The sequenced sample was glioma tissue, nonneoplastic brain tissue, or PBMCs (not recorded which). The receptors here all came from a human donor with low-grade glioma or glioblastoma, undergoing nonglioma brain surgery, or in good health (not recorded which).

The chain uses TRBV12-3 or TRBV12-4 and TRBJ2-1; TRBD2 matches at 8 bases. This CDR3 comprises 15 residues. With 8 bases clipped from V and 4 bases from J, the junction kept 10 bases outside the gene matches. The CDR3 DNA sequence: TGTGCCAGCGGGGCGGGGGGCGTCCAATACAATGAGCAGTTCTTC. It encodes CASGAGGVQYNEQFF.

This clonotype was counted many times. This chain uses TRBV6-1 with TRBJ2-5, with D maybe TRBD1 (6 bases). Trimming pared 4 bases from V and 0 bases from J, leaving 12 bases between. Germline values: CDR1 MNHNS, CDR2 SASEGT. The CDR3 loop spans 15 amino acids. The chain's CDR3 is CASSADRNYQETQYF. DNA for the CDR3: TGTGCCAGCAGTGCGGACAGAAACTACCAAGAGACCCAGTACTTC.

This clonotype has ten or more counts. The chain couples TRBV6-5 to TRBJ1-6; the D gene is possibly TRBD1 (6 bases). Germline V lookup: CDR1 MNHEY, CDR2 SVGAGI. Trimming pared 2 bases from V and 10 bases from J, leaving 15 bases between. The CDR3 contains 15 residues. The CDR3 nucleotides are TGTGCCAGCAGTTACGGCACCATAGGGGGGTCACCCCTCCACTTT. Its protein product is CASSYGTIGGSPLHF.

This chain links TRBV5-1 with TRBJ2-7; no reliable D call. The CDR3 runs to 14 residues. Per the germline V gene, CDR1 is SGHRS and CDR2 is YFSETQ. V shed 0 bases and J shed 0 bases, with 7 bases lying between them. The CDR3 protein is CASSLVLGSYEQYF. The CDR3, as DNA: TGCGCCAGCAGCTTGGTGCTGGGCTCCTACGAGCAGTACTTC.

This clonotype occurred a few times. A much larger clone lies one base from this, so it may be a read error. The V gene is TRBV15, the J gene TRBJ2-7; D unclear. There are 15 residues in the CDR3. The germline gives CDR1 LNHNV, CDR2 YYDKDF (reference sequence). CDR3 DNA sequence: TGTGCCACCAGCAGGTTAGACGCGCCGTCCTGCGAGCAGTACTTC. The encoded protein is CATSRLDAPSCEQYF.

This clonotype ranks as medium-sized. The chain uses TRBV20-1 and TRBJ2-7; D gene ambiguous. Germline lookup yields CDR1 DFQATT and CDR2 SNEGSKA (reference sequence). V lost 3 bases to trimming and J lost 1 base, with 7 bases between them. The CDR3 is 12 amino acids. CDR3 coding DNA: TGCAGTGCTAGCGCAGGTTCCTACGAGCAGTACTTC. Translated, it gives CSASAGSYEQYF.

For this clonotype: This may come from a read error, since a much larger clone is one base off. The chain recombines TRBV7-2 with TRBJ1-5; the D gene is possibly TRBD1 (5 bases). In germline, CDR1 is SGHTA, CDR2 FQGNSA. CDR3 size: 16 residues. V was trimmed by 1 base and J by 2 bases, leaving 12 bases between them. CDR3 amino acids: CASSLVGGEGNQPQHF. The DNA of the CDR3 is TGTGCCAGCAGCTTAGTAGGAGGGGAAGGCAATCAGCCCCAGCATTTT.

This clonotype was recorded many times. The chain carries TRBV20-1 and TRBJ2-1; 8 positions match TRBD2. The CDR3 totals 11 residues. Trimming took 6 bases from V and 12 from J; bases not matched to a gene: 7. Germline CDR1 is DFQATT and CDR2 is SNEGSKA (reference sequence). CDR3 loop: CSAISAGGQFF. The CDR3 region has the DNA TGCAGTGCGATTAGCGCGGGGGGGCAGTTCTTC.

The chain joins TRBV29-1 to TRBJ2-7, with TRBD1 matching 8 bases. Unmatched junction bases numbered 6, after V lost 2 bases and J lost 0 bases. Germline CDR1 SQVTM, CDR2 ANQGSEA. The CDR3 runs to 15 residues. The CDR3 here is CSVETGTGSSYEQYF. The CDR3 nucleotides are TGCAGCGTTGAAACTGGGACAGGTAGCTCCTACGAGCAGTACTTC.

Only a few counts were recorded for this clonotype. CDR3 residues: CASSFTGGYEQYF. The CDR3 DNA reads as TGTGCCAGCAGTTTTACAGGGGGCTACGAGCAGTACTTC. V gene TRBV7-9 combines with J gene TRBJ2-7; 8 nucleotides agree with TRBD1. This CDR3 spans 13 amino acids. Trimming removed 6 bases from V and 3 bases from J; junction bases left unmatched: 4. Germline loops: CDR1 SEHNR, CDR2 FQNEAQ (reference sequence). The full variable domain, in which reference TRBV7-9 and TRBJ2-7 provide the parts outside the CDR3, is DTGVSQNPRHKITKRGQNVTFRCDPISEHNRLYWYRQTLGQGPEFLTYFQNEAQLEKSRLLSDRFSAERPKGSFSTLEIQRTEQGDSAMYLCASSFTGGYEQYFGPGTRLTVT.

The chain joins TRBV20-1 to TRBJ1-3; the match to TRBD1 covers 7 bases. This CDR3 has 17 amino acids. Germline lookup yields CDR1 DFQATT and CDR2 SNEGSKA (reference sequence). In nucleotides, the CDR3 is TGCAGGGCCGGAGGCCCTCGGGGACAGCGACTGGGAAACACCATATATTTT. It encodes CRAGGPRGQRLGNTIYF.

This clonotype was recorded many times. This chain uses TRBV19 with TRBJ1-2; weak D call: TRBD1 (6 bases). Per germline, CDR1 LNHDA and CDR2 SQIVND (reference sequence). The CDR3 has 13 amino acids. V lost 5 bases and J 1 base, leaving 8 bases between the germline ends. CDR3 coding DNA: TGTGCCAGTAGTCTACAGGGTAACTATGGCTACACCTTC. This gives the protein CASSLQGNYGYTF.

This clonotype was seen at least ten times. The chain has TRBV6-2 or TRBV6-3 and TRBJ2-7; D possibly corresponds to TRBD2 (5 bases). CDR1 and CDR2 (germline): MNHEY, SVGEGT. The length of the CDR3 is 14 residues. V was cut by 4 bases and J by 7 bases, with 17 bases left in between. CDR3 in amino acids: CASSSGTVGEEQYF. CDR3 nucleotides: TGTGCCAGCAGTTCGGGAACAGTTGGGGAGGAGCAGTACTTC.